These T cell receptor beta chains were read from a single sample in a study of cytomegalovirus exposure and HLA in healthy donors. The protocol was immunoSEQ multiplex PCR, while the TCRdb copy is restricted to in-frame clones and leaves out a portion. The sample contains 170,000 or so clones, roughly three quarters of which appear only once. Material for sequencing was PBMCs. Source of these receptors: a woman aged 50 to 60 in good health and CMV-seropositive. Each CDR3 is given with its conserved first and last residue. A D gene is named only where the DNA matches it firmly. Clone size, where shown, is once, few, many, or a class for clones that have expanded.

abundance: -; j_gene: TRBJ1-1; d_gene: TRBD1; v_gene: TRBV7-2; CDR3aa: CASSIYRRGPGTEAFF; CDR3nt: TGTGCCAGCAGCATCTACCGCAGGGGGCCTGGGACTGAAGCTTTCTTT
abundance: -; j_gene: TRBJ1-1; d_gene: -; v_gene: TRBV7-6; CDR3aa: CASTGGYGATEAFF; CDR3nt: TGTGCCAGCACCGGAGGGTATGGGGCCACTGAAGCTTTCTTT
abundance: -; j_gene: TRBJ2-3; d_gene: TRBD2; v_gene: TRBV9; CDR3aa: CASSVGRGVTATQYF; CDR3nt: TGTGCCAGCAGCGTGGGGCGGGGGGTCACAGCTACGCAGTATTTT
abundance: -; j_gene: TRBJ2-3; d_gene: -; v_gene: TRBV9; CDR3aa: CASSVAGESSTDTQYF; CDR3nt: TGTGCCAGCAGCGTAGCGGGGGAATCCAGCACAGATACGCAGTATTTT
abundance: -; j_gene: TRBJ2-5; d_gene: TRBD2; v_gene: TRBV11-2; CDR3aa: CASSLQLASNQETQYF; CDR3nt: TGTGCCAGCAGCTTACAACTAGCGAGTAATCAAGAGACCCAGTACTTC
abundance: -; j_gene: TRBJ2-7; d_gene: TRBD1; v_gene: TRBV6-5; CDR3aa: CASSPDRDPVREQYF; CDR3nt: TGTGCCAGCAGCCCAGACAGGGACCCGGTGAGAGAGCAGTACTTC
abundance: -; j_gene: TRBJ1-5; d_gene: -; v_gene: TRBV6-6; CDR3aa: CASSYRGIGNQPQHF; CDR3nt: TGTGCCAGCAGTTACAGAGGGATTGGGAATCAGCCCCAGCATTTT
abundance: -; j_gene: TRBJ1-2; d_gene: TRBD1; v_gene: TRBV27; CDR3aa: CASSRQGASYGYTF; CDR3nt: TGTGCCAGCAGTCGACAGGGGGCTTCCTATGGCTACACCTTC
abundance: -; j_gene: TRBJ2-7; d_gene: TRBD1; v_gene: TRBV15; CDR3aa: CATSRDRQGAHEQYF; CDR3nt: TGTGCCACCAGCAGGGACCGTCAGGGGGCGCACGAGCAGTACTTC
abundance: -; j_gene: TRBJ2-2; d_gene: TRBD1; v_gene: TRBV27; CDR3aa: CASRRGTGGHGELLF; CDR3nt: TGTGCCAGCAGGCGCGGGACAGGGGGCCACGGGGAGCTGCTTTTT
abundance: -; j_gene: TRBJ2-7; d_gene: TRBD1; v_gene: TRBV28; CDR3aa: CASSQAGTGNNEQYF; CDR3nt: TGTGCCAGCAGTCAAGCCGGGACAGGGAACAACGAGCAGTACTTC
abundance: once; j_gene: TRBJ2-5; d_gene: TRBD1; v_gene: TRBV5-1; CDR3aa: CASSLFGDRAQETQYF; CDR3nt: TGCGCCAGCAGCCTCTTCGGGGACAGGGCACAAGAGACCCAGTACTTC
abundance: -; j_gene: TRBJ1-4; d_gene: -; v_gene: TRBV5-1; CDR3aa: CASSPQGGEKEKLFF; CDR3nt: TGCGCCAGCAGCCCCCAGGGAGGGGAGAAAGAAAAACTGTTTTTT
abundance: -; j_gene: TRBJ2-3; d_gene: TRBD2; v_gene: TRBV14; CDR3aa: CASSLYAGGRTDTQYF; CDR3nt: TGTGCCAGCAGCCTATATGCGGGGGGGCGCACAGATACGCAGTATTTT
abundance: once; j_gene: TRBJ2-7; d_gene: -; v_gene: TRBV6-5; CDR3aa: CASSRGQDYEQYF; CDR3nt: TGTGCCAGCAGCCGGGGACAAGACTACGAGCAGTACTTC
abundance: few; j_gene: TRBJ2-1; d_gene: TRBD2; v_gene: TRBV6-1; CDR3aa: CASSEAPQISGVFF; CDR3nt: TGTGCCAGCAGTGAAGCACCCCAGATAAGCGGGGTTTTCTTC
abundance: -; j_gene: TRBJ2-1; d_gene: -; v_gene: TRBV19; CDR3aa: CASNKGSSYNEQFF; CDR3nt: TGTGCCAGTAATAAGGGGTCTTCCTACAATGAGCAGTTCTTC
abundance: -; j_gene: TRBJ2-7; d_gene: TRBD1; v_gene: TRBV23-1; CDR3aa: CASSQLRDRALHEQYF; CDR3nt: TGCGCCAGCAGTCAGCTCCGGGACAGGGCTTTGCACGAGCAGTACTTC
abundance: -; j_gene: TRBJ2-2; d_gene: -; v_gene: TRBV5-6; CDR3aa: CASSLERRAGELFF; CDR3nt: TGTGCCAGCAGCTTGGAGCGGCGGGCCGGGGAGCTGTTTTTT
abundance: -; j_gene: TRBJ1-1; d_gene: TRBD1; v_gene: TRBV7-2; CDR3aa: CASSGGTGQVTEAFF; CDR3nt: TGTGCCAGCAGCGGGGGGACAGGGCAGGTCACTGAAGCTTTCTTT
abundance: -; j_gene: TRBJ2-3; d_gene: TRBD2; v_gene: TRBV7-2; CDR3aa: CASSSVAGRTDTQYF; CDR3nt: TGTGCCAGCAGCTCCGTAGCGGGCCGCACAGATACGCAGTATTTT
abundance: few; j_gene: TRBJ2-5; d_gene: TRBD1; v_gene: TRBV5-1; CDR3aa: CASSLERGRQETQYF; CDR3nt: TGCGCCAGCAGCTTGGAGAGGGGGCGGCAAGAGACCCAGTACTTC
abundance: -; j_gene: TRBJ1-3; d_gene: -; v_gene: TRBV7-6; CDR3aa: CASSPVGHRSGNTIYF; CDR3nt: TGTGCCAGCAGCCCTGTGGGACACCGCTCTGGAAACACCATATATTTT
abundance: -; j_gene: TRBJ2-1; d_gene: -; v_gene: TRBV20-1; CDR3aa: CSARAPNEQFF; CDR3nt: TGCAGTGCTAGAGCTCCCAATGAGCAGTTCTTC
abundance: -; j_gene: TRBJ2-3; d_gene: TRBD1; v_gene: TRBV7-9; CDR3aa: CASSPTPTGAADTQYF; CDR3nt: TGTGCCAGCAGCCCGACACCGACAGGGGCGGCAGATACGCAGTATTTT
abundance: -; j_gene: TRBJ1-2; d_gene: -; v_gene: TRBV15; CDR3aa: CATSRGGGYGYTF; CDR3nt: TGTGCCACCAGCAGAGGGGGGGGCTATGGCTACACCTTC
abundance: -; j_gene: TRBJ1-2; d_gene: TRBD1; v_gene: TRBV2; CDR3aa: CASKTGGKKNTF; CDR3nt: TGTGCCAGCAAGACAGGGGGCAAGAAGAACACCTTC
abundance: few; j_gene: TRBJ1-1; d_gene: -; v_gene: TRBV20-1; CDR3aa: CSARVLECEFF; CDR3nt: TGCAGTGCTAGAGTCCTTGAGTGTGAGTTCTTT
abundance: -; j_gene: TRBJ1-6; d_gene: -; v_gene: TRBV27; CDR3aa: CASSLSADSPLHF; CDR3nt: TGTGCCAGCAGTTTATCGGCCGATTCACCCCTCCACTTT
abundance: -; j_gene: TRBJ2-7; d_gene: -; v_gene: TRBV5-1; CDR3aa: CASSLWGAGSYEQYF; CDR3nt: TGCGCCAGCAGCTTATGGGGCGCGGGGTCCTACGAGCAGTACTTC
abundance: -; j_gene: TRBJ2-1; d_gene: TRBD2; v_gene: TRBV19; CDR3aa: CASSWSASGRANEQFF; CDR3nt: TGTGCCAGTAGTTGGTCCGCTAGCGGGAGGGCCAATGAGCAGTTCTTC
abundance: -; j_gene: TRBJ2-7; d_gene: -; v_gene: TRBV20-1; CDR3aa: CSASSNYEQYF; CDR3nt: TGCAGTGCTAGTTCCAATTACGAGCAGTACTTC
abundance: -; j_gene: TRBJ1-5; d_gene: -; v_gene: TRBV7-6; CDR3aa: CASSLESPTVNQPQHF; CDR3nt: TGTGCCAGCAGCTTAGAGTCCCCGACAGTCAATCAGCCCCAGCATTTT
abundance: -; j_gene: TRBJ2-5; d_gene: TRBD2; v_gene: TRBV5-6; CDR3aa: CASSSQTSGGETQYF; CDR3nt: TGTGCCAGCAGCTCACAGACTAGCGGGGGAGAGACCCAGTACTTC
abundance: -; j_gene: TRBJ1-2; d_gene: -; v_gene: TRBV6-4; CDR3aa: CASSGTEDNYGYTF; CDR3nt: TGTGCCAGCAGTGGGACGGAGGACAACTATGGCTACACCTTC
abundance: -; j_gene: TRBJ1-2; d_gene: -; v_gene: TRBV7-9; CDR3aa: CASSQDYSVDGYTF; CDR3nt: TGTGCCAGCAGCCAAGACTACAGCGTCGACGGCTACACCTTC
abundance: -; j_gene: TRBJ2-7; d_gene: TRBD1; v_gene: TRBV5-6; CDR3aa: CASSFRTGNEQYF; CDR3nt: TGTGCCAGCAGCTTTCGGACAGGGAACGAGCAGTACTTC
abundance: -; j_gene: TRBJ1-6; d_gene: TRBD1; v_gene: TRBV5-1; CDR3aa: CASSLGTGNSPLHF; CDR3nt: TGCGCCAGCAGCCTTGGGACAGGGAATTCACCCCTCCACTTT
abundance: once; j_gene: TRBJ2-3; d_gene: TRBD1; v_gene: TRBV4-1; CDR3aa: CATSKGATDTQYF; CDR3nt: TGCGCTACGTCGAAGGGGGCAACAGATACGCAGTATTTT
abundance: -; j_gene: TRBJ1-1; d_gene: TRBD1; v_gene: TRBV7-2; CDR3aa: CASSLRTGGVNTEAFF; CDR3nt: TGTGCCAGCAGCCTCAGGACAGGGGGCGTGAACACTGAAGCTTTCTTT
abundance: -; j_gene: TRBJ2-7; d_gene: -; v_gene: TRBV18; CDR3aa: CASSPLEGFRYEQYF; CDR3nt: TGTGCCAGCTCACCACTGGAGGGCTTCAGGTACGAGCAGTACTTC
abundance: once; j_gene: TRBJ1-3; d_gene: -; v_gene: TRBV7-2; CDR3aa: CASSPQRNTIYF; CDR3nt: TGTGCCAGCAGCCCTCAGAGAAACACCATATATTTT
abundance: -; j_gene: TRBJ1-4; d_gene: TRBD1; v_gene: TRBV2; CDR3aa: CASSGDRDEKLFF; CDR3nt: TGTGCCAGCAGCGGGGACAGGGATGAAAAACTGTTTTTT
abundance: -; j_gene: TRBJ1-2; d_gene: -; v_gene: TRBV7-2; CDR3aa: CASSLRAGPSGYGYTF; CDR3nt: TGTGCCAGCAGCTTACGGGCGGGACCCTCAGGGTATGGCTACACCTTC
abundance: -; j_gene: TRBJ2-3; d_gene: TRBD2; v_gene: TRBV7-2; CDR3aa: CALAYLAGETDTQYF; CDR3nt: TGTGCCTTAGCTTATCTAGCGGGGGAAACAGATACGCAGTATTTT
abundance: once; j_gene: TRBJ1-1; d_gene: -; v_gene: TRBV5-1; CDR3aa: CASAEGGTNTEAFF; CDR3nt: TGCGCCAGCGCCGAGGGGGGGACAAACACTGAAGCTTTCTTT
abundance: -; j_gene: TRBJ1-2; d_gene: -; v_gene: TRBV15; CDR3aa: CATSRDLRAGGGWGEATYGYTF; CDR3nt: TGTGCCACCAGCAGAGATCTTCGTGCCGGGGGGGGTTGGGGGGAGGCCACCTATGGCTACACCTTC